The clone carrying this T cell receptor (beta chain) showed up just a few times. Its antigen is undetermined. This record comes from a study of cytomegalovirus exposure and HLA in healthy donors. Whole-study results and caveats: Researchers reportedly found TCR beta sequences accurately predicted most subjects' HLA-A and HLA-B alleles. Sequencing depth roughly uniform across donors was assumed in presence/absence analyses. Researchers had no immune exposure information except CMV serostatus available. It is likely that the observed cluster of highly shared sequence variants was a sequencing artifact.

This CDR3 is 18 amino acids long. V lost 4 bases to trimming and J lost 2 bases, with 19 bases between them. Germline assignment: CDR1 SGHRS and CDR2 YFSETQ. The PCR was carried out with 60 Vbeta primers and 13 Jbeta primers. Repertoires were generated with immunoSEQ multiplex PCR, while TCRdb's copy carries only in-frame clones and drops some. The table lists about 120,000 clones, 80% of them singletons. The chain is built from TRBV5-1 and TRBJ2-6; D may be TRBD1 (6 bases). The specimen was PBMCs. This sequence was found in a female donor in good health and CMV-seropositive. CDR3 amino acids: CASSEGLLGAPGANVLTF. The CDR3 DNA is TGCGCCAGCAGCGAGGGGCTCCTGGGGGCCCCTGGGGCCAACGTCCTGACTTTC.